This record covers a single TCR beta chain. The antigen remains undetermined. These data belong to a study of tumor-infiltrating lymphocytes in localized non-small cell lung cancer. Points from the study as a whole: Technical variation could not be separated from intratumor heterogeneity here.

The CDR3 spans 16 residues. Germline V CDR1 and CDR2: SGHDT, YYEEEE. The V gene end was trimmed by 3 bases and the J gene end by 5 bases; junction bases not matched to a gene: 11. Only in-frame clones appear in the TCRdb table, and some are missing; sequencing was by immunoSEQ multiplex PCR. This repertoire shows tens of thousands of clones, about two thirds found once; its top ten account for around 6%. Sequenced input: lung tumor tissue. This TCR derives from a human donor with non-small cell lung cancer. The chain recombines TRBV5-6 with TRBJ2-5, with 9 bases identical to TRBD2. The CDR3 loop reads CASSSYSGGLLETQYF. Here the CDR3 DNA reads TGTGCCAGCAGCTCCTATAGCGGGGGCCTCCTTGAGACCCAGTACTTC.